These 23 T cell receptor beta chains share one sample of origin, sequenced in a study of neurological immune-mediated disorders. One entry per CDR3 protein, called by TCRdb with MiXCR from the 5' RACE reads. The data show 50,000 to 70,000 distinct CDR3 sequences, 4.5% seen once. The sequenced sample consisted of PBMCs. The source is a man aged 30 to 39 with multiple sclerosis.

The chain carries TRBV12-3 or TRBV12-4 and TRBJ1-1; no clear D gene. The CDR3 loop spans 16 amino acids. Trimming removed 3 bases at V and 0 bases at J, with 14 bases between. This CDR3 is CASSLWLADLNTEAFF. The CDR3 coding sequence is TGTGCCAGCAGTTTGTGGTTGGCGGACCTGAACACTGAAGCTTTCTTT.

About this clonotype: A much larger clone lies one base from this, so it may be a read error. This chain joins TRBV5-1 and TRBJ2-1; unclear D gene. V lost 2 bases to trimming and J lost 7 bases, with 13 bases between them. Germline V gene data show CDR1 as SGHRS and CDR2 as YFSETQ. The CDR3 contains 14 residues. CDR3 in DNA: TGCGCCAGCAGCTTAGGAAAGGATCCAAATGAGCAGTTCTTC. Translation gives CASSLGKDPNEQFF. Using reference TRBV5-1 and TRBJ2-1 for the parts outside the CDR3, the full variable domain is KAGVTQTPRYLIKTRGQQVTLSCSPISGHRSVSWYQQTPGQGLQFLFEYFSETQRNKGNFPGRFSGRQFSNSRSEMNVSTLELGDSALYLCASSLGKDPNEQFFGPGTRLTVL.

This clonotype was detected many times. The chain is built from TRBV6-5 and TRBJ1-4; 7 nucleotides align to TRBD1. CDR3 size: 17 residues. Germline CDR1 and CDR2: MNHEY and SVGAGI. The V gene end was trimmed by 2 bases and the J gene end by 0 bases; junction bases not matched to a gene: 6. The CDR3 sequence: CASSYKGQLATNEKLFF. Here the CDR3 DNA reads TGTGCCAGCAGTTACAAGGGACAGCTTGCAACTAATGAAAAACTGTTTTTT.

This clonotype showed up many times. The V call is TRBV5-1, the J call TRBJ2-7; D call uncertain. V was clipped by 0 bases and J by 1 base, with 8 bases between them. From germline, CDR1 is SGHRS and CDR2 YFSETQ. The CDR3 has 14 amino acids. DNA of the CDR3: TGCGCCAGCAGCTTGGTTTGGGAATCCTACGAGCAGTACTTC. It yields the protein CASSLVWESYEQYF.

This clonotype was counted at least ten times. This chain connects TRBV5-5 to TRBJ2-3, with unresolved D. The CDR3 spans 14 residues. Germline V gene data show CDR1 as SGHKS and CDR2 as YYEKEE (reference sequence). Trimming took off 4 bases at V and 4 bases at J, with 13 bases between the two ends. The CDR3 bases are TGTGCCAGCAGCCGAGGAAGGCAGGCAGATACGCAGTATTTT. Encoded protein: CASSRGRQADTQYF. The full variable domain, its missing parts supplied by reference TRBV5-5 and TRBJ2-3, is DAGVTQSPTHLIKTRGQQVTLRCSPISGHKSVSWYQQVLGQGPQFIFQYYEKEERGRGNFPDRFSARQFPNYSSELNVNALLLGDSALYLCASSRGRQADTQYFGPGTRLTVL.

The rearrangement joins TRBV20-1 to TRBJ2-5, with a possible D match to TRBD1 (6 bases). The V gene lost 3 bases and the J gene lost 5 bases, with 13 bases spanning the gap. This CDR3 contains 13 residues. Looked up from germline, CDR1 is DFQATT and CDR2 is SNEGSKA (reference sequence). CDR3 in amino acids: CSASDRNVETQYF. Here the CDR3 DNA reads TGCAGTGCTAGCGACAGGAATGTGGAGACCCAGTACTTC.

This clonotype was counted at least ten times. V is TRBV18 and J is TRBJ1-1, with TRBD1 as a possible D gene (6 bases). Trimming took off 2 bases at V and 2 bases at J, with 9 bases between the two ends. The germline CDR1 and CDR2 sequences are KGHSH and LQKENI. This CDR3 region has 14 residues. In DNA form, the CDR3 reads TGTGCCAGCTCACCATACAGGGACAACACTGAAGCTTTCTTT. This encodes CASSPYRDNTEAFF. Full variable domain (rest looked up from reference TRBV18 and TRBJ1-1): NAGVMQNPRHLVRRRGQEARLRCSPMKGHSHVYWYRQLPEEGLKFMVYLQKENIIDESGMPKERFSAEFPKEGPSILRIQQVVRGDSAAYFCASSPYRDNTEAFFGQGTRLTVV.

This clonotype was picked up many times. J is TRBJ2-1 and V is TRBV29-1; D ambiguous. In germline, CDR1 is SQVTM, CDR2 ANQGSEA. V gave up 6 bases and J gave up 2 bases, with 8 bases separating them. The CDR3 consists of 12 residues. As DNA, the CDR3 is TGCAGCGTCTCCCGAGCCTACAATGAGCAGTTCTTC. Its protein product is CSVSRAYNEQFF.

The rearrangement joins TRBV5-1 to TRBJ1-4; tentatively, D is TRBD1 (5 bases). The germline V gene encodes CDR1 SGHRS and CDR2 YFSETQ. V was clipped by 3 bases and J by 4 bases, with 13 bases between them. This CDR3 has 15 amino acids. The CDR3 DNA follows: TGCGCCAGCAGCTCGGGACTTAGGGGTAATGAAAAACTGTTTTTT. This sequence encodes CASSSGLRGNEKLFF.

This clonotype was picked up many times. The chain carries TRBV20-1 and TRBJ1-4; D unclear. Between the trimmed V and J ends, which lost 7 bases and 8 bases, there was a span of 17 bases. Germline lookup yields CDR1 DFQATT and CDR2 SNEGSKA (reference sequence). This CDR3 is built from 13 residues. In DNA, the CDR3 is TGCAGTGGCATTAGGGCAGAGGCCGAAAAACTGTTTTTT. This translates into CSGIRAEAEKLFF.

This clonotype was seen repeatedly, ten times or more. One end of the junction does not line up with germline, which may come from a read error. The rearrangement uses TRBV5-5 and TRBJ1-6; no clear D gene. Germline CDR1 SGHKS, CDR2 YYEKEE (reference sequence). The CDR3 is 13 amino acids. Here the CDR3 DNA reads TGTGCCAGCGGGATTTTGGGTGAGACACCCCTCAACTTT. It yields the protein CASGILGETPLNF.

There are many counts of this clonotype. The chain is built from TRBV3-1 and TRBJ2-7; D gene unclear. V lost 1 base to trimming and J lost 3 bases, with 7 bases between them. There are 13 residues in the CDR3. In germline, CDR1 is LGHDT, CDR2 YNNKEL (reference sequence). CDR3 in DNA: TGTGCCAGCAGCCAAGGATCCCTCTACGAGCAGTACTTC. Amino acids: CASSQGSLYEQYF.

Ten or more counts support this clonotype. The CDR3 region is CASSFSGGDTQYF. For the CDR3, the DNA is TGTGCCAGCAGCTTTTCAGGTGGTGATACGCAGTATTTT. The chain carries TRBV5-6 and TRBJ2-3, with unresolved D. V shed 2 bases and J shed 6 bases, with 10 bases lying between them. CDR3 length: 13 residues. Germline loops: CDR1 SGHDT, CDR2 YYEEEE.

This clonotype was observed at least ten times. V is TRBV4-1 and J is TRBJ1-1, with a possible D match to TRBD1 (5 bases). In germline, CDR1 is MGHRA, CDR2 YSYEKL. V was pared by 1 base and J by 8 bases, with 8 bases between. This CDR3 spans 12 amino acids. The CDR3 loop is CASSQAGDEAFF. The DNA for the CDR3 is TGCGCCAGCAGCCAAGCGGGGGACGAAGCTTTCTTT.

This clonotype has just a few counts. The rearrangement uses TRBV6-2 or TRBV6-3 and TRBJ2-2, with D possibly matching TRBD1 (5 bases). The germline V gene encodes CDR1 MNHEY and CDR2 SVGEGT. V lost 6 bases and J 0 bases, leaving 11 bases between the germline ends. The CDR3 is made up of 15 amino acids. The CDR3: CASSQTATNTGELFF. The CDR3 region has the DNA TGTGCCAGCAGCCAGACAGCTACGAACACCGGGGAGCTGTTTTTT.

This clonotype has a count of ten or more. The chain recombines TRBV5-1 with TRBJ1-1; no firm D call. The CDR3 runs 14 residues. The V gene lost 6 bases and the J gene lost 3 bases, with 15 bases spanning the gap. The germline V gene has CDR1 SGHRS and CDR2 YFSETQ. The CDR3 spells CASTFSPGDTEAFF. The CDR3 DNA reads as TGCGCCAGCACCTTCTCCCCCGGGGACACTGAAGCTTTCTTT.

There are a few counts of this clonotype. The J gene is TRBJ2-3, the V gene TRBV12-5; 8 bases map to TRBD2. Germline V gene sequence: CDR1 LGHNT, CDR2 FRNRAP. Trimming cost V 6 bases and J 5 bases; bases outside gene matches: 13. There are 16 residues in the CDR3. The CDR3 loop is CASGDAGTRSGDTQYF. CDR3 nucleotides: TGTGCTAGTGGAGACGCCGGGACTAGATCTGGAGATACGCAGTATTTT. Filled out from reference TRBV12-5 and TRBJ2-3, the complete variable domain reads DARVTQTPRHKVTEMGQEVTMRCQPILGHNTVFWYRQTMMQGLELLAYFRNRAPLDDSGMPKDRFSAEMPDATLATLKIQPSEPRDSAVYFCASGDAGTRSGDTQYFGPGTRLTVL.

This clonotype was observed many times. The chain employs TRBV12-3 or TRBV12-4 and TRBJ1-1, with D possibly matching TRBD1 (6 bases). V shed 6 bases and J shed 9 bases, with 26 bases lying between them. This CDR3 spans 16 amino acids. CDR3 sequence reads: CASSPGAGYKDLKAFF. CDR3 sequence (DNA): TGTGCCAGCAGCCCAGGGGCAGGATACAAGGATTTAAAAGCTTTCTTT.

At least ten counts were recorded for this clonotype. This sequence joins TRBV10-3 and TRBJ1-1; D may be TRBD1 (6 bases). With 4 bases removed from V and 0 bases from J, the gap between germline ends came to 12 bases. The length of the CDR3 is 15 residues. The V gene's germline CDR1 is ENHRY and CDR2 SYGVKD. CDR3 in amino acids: CAISAGGQLNTEAFF. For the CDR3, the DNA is TGTGCCATCAGTGCTGGGGGGCAATTGAACACTGAAGCTTTCTTT.

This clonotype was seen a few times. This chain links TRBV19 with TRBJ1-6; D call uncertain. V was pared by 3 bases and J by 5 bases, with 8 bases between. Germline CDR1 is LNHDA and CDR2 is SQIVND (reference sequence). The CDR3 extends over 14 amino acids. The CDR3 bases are TGTGCCAGTAGTATGACGGGAAATAATTCACCCCTCCACTTT. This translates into CASSMTGNNSPLHF.

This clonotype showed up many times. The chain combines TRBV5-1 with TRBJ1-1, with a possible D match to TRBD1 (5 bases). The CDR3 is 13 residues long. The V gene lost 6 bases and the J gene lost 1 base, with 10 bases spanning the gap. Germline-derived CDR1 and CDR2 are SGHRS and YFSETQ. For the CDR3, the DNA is TGCGCCAGCACGTCAGGGACGAACACTGAAGCTTTCTTT. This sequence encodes CASTSGTNTEAFF.

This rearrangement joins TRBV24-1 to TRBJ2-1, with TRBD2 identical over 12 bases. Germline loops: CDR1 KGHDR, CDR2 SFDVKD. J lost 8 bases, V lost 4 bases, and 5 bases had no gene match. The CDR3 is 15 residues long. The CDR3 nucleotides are TGTGCCACCAGTGACCCCCTAGCGGGGGGGTATGAGCAGTTCTTC. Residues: CATSDPLAGGYEQFF.

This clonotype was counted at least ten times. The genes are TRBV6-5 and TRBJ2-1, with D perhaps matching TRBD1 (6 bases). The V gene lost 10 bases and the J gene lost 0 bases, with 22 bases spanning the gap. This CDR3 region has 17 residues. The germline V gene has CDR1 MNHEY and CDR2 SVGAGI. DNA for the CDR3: TGTGCCACCACTCCCCCCCAGGGGCTGAGCTCCTACAATGAGCAGTTCTTC. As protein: CATTPPQGLSSYNEQFF.